This is a list of T cell receptor beta chains from one sample in a study of blood T cell repertoires in COVID-19. Some clones are missing from TCRdb's copy, which holds only in-frame ones; the method was immunoSEQ multiplex PCR. The table shows some 170,000 clones, with 60% to 80% occurring only once. Material for sequencing was peripheral blood. The receptors derive from a man aged 70-80 years with acute or convalescent COVID-19. The CDR3 runs from the conserved cysteine through the conserved F or W. The D gene is left open where the match is weak. Clone size is not always given. Where it is, it says once, few, many or a class for expanded clones.

V: TRBV7-3
size: NA
D: NA
J: TRBJ2-7
CDR3: CASSPRGTLVSEQYF
DNA: TGTGCCAGCAGCCCCCGAGGGACTCTCGTCTCGGAGCAGTACTTC

V: TRBV6-5
size: NA
D: NA
J: TRBJ1-1
CDR3: CASRSDKGHTEAFF
DNA: TGTGCCAGCAGATCGGACAAGGGGCACACTGAAGCTTTCTTT

V: TRBV18
size: NA
D: TRBD2
J: TRBJ2-7
CDR3: CASSPPSSGFYEQYF
DNA: TGTGCCAGCTCACCACCGTCTAGCGGGTTCTACGAGCAGTACTTC

V: TRBV9
size: NA
D: NA
J: TRBJ1-2
CDR3: CASSESTGTNGYGYTF
DNA: TGTGCCAGCAGCGAATCAACCGGGACAAATGGCTATGGCTACACCTTC

V: TRBV5-4
size: NA
D: TRBD2
J: TRBJ2-5
CDR3: CASSFQRGSGETQYF
DNA: TGTGCCAGCAGCTTCCAACGGGGTAGCGGGGAGACCCAGTACTTC

V: TRBV5-4
size: NA
D: TRBD2
J: TRBJ2-1
CDR3: CASSLVSGRLDEQFF
DNA: TGTGCCAGCAGCTTGGTTAGCGGGAGACTCGATGAGCAGTTCTTC

V: TRBV9
size: NA
D: NA
J: TRBJ2-1
CDR3: CASTPTAGNEQFF
DNA: TGTGCCAGCACCCCCACTGCGGGGAATGAGCAGTTCTTC

V: TRBV6-5
size: once
D: TRBD1
J: TRBJ1-2
CDR3: CASSYTGQGYGYTF
DNA: TGTGCCAGCAGTTACACCGGACAGGGCTATGGCTACACCTTC

V: TRBV29-1
size: NA
D: NA
J: TRBJ1-1
CDR3: CSVGAANTEAFF
DNA: TGCAGCGTTGGGGCAGCGAACACTGAAGCTTTCTTT

V: TRBV2
size: few
D: TRBD2
J: TRBJ2-5
CDR3: CASSEMPGGAQYF
DNA: TGTGCCAGCAGTGAAATGCCCGGGGGGGCCCAGTACTTC

V: TRBV5-1
size: NA
D: NA
J: TRBJ1-1
CDR3: CASSLDAQQLNTEAFF
DNA: TGCGCCAGCAGCTTGGATGCACAGCAGTTGAACACTGAAGCTTTCTTT

V: TRBV7-8
size: NA
D: TRBD1
J: TRBJ1-4
CDR3: CASSNRGIGEKLFF
DNA: TGTGCCAGCAGCAACAGGGGGATTGGGGAAAAACTGTTTTTT

V: TRBV19
size: NA
D: NA
J: TRBJ2-7
CDR3: CASSIQGYEQYF
DNA: TGTGCCAGTAGTATCCAGGGATACGAGCAGTACTTC

V: TRBV10-3
size: NA
D: TRBD2
J: TRBJ2-3
CDR3: CAIRGQAGGTDTQYF
DNA: TGTGCCATCAGGGGCCAAGCGGGAGGCACAGATACGCAGTATTTT